The clone carrying this T cell receptor (beta chain) has ten or more counts. Using its own MiXCR run on the 5' RACE reads, TCRdb lists one record per CDR3 protein. The sample records about 400,000 distinct CDR3 sequences, roughly a quarter being singletons. These data belong to a study of T-cell memory formation after mild COVID-19. The CDR3 is 13 amino acids. V lost 5 bases and J lost 8, with 13 bases in between. The sample consisted of PBMCs or a T cell subset sorted from them (not recorded which). The receptor was isolated from an adult woman who had mild COVID-19 (a few samples of this study predate the infection). Cell type and time point are not known. The V gene is TRBV12-3 or TRBV12-4, the J gene TRBJ2-1; D ambiguous. CDR3 in amino acids: CASSGPQGDEQFF. The CDR3 DNA sequence: TGTGCCAGCAGTGGCCCCCAAGGCGATGAGCAGTTCTTC.